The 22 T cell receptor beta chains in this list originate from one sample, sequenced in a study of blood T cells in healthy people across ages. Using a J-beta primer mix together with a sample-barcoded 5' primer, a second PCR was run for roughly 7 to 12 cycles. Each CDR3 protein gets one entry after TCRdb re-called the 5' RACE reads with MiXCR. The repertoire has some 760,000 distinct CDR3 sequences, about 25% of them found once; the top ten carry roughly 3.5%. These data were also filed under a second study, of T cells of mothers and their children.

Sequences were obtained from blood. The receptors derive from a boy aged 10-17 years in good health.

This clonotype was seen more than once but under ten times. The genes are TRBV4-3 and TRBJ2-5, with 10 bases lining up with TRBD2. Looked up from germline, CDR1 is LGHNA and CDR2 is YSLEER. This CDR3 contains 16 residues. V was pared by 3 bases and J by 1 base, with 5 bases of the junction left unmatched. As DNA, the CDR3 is TGCGCCAGCAGCCAGTCCCTAGCGGGGGCCCAAGAGACCCAGTACTTC. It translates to CASSQSLAGAQETQYF.

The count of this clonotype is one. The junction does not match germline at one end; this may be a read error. The CDR3 loop is CASSRDRQEAQYF. CDR3 nucleotides: TGTGCCAGCAGCCGGGACAGGCAAGAGGCCCAGTACTTC. The rearrangement links TRBV7-2 to TRBJ2-5; 8 positions match TRBD1. Germline V gene sequence: CDR1 SGHTA, CDR2 FQGNSA. The CDR3 spans 13 residues.

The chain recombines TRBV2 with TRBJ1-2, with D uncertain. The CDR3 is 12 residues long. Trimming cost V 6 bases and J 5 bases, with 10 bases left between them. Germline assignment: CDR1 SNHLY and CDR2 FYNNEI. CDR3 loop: CASSLRIYGYTF. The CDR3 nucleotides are TGTGCCAGCAGCTTACGGATTTATGGCTACACCTTC.

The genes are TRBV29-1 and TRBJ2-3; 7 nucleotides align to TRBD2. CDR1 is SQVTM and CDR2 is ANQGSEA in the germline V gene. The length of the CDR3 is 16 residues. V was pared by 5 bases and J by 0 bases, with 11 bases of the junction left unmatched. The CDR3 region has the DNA TGCAGCGTTTACGGGACTATCCTGCCCAGCACAGATACGCAGTATTTT. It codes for CSVYGTILPSTDTQYF.

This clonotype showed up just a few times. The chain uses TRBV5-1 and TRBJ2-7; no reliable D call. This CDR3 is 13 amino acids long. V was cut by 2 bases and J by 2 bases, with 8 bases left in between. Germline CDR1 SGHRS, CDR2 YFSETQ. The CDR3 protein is CASSFTTPYEQYF. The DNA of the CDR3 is TGCGCCAGCAGCTTTACTACGCCCTACGAGCAGTACTTC.

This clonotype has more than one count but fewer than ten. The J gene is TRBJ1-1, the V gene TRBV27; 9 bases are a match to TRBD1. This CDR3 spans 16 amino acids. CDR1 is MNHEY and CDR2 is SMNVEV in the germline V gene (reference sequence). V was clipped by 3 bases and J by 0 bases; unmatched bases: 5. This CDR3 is CASSFRGQGMNTEAFF. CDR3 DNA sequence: TGTGCCAGCAGTTTCCGCGGACAGGGGATGAACACTGAAGCTTTCTTT.

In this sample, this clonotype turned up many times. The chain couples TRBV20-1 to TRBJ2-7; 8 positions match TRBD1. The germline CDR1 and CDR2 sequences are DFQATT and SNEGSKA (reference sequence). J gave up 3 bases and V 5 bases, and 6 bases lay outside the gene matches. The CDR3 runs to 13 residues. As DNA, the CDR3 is TGCAGTGCTTGGGCGGACAGGGACTACGAGCAGTACTTC. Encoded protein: CSAWADRDYEQYF.

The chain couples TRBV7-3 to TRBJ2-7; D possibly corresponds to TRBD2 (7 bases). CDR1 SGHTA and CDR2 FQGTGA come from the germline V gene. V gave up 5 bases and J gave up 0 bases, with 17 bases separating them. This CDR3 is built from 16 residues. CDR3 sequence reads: CASSVLGEGDSYEQYF. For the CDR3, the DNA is TGTGCCAGCAGCGTCTTAGGGGAGGGGGACTCCTACGAGCAGTACTTC.

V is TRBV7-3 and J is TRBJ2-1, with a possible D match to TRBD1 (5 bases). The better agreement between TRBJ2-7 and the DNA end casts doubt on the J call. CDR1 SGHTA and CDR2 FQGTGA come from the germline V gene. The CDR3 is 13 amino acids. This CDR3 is CASSSSPAGEQYF. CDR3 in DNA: TGTGCCAGCAGCTCCTCCCCCGCAGGGGAGCAGTACTTC.

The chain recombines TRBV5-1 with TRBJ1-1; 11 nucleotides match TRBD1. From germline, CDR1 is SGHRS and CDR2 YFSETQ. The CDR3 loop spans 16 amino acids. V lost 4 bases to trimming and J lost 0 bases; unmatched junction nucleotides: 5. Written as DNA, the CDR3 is TGCGCCAGCAGCACCGGGACAGGGGGGATGAACACTGAAGCTTTCTTT. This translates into CASSTGTGGMNTEAFF.

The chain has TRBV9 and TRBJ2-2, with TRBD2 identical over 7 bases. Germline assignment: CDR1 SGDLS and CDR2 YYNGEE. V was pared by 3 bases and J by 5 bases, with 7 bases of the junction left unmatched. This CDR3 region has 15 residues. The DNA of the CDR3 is TGTGCCAGCAGCGGCGGGGAGGGGCATACCGGGGAGCTGTTTTTT. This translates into CASSGGEGHTGELFF.

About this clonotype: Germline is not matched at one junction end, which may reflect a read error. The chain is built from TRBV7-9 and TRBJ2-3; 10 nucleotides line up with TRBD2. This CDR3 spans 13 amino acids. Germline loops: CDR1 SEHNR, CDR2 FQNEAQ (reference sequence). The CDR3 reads CATSGGATDTQYF. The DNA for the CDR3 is TGTGCCACCAGCGGGGGGGCCACAGATACGCAGTATTTT.

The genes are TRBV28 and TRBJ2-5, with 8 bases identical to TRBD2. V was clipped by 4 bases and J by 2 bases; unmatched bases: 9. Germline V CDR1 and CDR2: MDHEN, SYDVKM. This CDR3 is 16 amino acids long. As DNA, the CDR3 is TGTGCCAGCAGTTCCTACCTTAGCGGGGTACAAGAGACCCAGTACTTC. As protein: CASSSYLSGVQETQYF.

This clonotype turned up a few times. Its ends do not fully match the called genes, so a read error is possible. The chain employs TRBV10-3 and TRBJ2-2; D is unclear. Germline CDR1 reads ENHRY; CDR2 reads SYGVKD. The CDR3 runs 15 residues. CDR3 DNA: TGTGCCATCAGTGGTCCGGACCGGAACACCAGGGAGCTGTTTTTT. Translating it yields CAISGPDRNTRELFF.

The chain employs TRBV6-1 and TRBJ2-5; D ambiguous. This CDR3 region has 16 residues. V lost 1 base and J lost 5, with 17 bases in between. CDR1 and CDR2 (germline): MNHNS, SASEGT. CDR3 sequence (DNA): TGTGCCAGCAGTGAAGGGGTACTCCAGAATGGGGAGACCCAGTACTTC. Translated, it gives CASSEGVLQNGETQYF.

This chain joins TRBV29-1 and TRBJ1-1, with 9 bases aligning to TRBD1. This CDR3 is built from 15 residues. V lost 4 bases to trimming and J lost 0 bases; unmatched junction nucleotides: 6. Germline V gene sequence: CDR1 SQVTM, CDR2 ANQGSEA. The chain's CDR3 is CSVVFGDRVNTEAFF. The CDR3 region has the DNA TGCAGCGTTGTATTTGGGGACAGGGTGAACACTGAAGCTTTCTTT.

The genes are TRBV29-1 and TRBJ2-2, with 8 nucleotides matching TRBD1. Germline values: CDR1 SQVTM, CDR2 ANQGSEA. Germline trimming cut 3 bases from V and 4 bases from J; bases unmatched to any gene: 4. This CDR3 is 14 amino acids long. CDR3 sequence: CSVDRGHGTGELFF. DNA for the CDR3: TGCAGCGTTGACAGGGGGCATGGCACCGGGGAGCTGTTTTTT.

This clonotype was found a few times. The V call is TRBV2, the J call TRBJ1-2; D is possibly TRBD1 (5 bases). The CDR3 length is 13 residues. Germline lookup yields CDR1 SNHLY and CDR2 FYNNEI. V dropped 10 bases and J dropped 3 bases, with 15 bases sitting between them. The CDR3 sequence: CATVLDRYYGYTF. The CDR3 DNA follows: TGTGCCACTGTGCTTGACAGATACTATGGCTACACCTTC. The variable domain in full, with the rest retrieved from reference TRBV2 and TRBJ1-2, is EPEVTQTPSHQVTQMGQEVILRCVPISNHLYFYWYRQILGQKVEFLVSFYNNEISEKSEIFDDQFSVERPDGSNFTLKIRSTKLEDSAMYFCATVLDRYYGYTFGSGTRLTVV.

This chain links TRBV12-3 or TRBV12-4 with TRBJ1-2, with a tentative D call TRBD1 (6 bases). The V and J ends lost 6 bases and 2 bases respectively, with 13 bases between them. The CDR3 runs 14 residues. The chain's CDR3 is CASRRPGANYGYTF. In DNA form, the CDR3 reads TGTGCCAGCAGGAGGCCGGGGGCGAACTATGGCTACACCTTC.

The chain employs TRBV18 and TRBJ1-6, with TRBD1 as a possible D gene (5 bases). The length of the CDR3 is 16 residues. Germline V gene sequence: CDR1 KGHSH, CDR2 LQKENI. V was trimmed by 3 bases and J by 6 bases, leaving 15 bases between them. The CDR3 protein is CASSPSPGRTNSPLHF. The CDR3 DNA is TGTGCCAGCTCACCCTCGCCGGGACGGACTAATTCACCCCTCCACTTT.

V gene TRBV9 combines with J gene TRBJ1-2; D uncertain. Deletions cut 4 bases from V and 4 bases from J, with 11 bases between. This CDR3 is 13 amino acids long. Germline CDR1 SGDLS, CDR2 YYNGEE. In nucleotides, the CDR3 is TGTGCCAGCAGCCCGGGAAGTATCTATGGCTACACCTTC. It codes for CASSPGSIYGYTF.

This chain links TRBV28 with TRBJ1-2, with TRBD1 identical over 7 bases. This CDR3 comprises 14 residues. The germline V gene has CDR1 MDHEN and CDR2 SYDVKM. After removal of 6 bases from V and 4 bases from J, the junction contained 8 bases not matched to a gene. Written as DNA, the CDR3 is TGTGCCAGCAGCTCGACAGGGTATGGCTATGGCTACACCTTC. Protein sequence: CASSSTGYGYGYTF.